In this sample, the clone carrying this TCR beta chain turned up a few times. CDR3 length: 14 amino acids. Germline assignment: CDR1 MDHEN and CDR2 SYDVKM. V lost 6 bases to trimming and J lost 3 bases, with 12 bases between them. These data belong to a study of blood T cell repertoires in COVID-19. The method was immunoSEQ multiplex PCR; TCRdb's version includes in-frame clones alone and lacks a portion of them. The profile shows fewer than 200,000 clones, approximately 80% of them singletons. This sequence originates from a woman between 50 and 59 years old with active or convalescent COVID-19. This rearrangement joins TRBV28 to TRBJ1-5; TRBD1 might be the D (5 bases). Specimen: peripheral blood. The DNA of the CDR3 is TGTGCCAGCAGCCTCGGACACAACAATCAGCCCCAGCATTTT. Residues: CASSLGHNNQPQHF.